This TCR beta chain was sequenced during a study of OX40 agonist ivuxolimab in advanced cancers. Method: immunoSEQ multiplex PCR; TCRdb's copy keeps in-frame clones and lacks some. The data show around 77,000 clones, approximately 90% seen once. People who had autoimmune disease history or systemic immunosuppression were excluded. The material sequenced was CD4+ or CD8+ T cells sorted from blood, taken in a trial of the OX40 agonist ivuxolimab. The TCR comes from an adult with an advanced solid tumor such as melanoma, head and neck, liver or kidney cancer.

The CDR3 here is CASSSGRTDLNYGYTF. CDR3 DNA sequence: TGTGCCAGCAGCTCGGGCCGGACGGACCTTAACTATGGCTACACCTTC. The chain is built from TRBV11-2 and TRBJ1-2; D not resolved. CDR1 SGHAT and CDR2 FQNNGV come from the germline V gene. Trimming shortened V by 4 bases and J by 1 base, and 16 bases separated the two germline ends. The CDR3 runs to 16 residues.